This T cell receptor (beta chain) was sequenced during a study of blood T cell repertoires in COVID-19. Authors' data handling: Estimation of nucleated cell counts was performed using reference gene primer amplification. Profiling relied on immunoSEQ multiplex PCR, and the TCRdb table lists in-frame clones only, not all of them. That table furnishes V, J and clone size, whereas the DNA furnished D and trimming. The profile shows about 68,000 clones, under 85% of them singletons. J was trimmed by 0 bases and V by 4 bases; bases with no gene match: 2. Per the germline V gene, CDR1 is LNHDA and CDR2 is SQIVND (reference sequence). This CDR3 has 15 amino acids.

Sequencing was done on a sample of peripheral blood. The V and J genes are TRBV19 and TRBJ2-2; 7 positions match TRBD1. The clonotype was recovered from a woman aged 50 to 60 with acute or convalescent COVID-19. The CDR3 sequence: CASSTQGANTGELFF. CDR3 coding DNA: TGTGCCAGTAGTACGCAGGGGGCGAACACCGGGGAGCTGTTTTTT.